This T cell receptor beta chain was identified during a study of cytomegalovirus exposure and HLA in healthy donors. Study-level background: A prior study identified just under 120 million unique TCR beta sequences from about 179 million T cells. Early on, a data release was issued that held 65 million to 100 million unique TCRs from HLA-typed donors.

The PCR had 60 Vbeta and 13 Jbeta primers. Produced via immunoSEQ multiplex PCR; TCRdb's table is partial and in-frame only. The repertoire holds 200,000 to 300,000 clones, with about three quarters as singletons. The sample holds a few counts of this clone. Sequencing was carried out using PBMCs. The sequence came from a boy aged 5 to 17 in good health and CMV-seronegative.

CDR3 nucleotide sequence: TGTGCCTGGGGGAATGGACAGGGGAGCAATGAGCAGTTCTTC. Its protein product is CAWGNGQGSNEQFF. This chain connects TRBV30 to TRBJ2-1; 9 positions match TRBD1. The ends lost 5 bases at V and 6 bases at J; junction bases unmatched: 8. This CDR3 region has 14 residues. Germline values: CDR1 GTSNPN, CDR2 SVGIG (reference sequence).